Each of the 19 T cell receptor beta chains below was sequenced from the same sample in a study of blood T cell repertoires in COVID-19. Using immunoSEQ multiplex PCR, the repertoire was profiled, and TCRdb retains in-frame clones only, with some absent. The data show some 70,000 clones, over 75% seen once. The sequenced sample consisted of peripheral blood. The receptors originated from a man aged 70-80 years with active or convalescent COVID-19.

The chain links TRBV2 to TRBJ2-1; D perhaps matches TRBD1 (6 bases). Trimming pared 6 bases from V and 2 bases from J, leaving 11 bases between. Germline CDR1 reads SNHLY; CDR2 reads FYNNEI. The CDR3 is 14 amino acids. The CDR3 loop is CASRQGSTYNEQFF. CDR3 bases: TGTGCCAGCAGACAGGGCTCCACCTACAATGAGCAGTTCTTC.

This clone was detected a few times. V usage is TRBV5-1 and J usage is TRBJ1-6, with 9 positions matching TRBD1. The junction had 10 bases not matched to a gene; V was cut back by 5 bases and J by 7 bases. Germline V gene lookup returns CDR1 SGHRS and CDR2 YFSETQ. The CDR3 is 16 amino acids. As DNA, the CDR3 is TGCGCCAGCAGTCCGGGACAGGGCCGGGAGAATTCACCCCTCCACTTT. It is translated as CASSPGQGRENSPLHF.

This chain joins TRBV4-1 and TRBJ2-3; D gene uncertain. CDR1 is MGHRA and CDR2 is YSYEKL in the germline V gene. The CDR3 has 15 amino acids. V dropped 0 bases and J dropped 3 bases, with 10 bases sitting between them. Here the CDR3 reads CASSQELAQTDTQYF. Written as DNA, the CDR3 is TGCGCCAGCAGCCAAGAGCTGGCCCAGACAGATACGCAGTATTTT.

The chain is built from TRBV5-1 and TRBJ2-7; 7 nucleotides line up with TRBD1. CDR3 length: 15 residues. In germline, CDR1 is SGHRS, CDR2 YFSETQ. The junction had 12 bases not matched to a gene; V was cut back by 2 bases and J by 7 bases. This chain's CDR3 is CASSFRDSRSEEQYF. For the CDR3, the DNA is TGCGCCAGCAGCTTCAGGGACAGCCGATCTGAGGAGCAGTACTTC.

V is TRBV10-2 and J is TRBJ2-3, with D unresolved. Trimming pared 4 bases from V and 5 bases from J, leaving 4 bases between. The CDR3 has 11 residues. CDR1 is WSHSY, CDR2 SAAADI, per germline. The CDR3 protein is CASSVEDTQYF. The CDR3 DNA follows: TGCGCCAGCAGTGTAGAAGATACGCAGTATTTT.

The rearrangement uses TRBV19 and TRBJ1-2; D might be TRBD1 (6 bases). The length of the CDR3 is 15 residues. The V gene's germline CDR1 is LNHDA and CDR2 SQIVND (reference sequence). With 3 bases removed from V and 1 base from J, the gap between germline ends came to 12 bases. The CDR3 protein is CASSIGGSYNYGYTF. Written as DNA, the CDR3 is TGTGCCAGTAGTATTGGGGGCAGTTATAACTATGGCTACACCTTC.

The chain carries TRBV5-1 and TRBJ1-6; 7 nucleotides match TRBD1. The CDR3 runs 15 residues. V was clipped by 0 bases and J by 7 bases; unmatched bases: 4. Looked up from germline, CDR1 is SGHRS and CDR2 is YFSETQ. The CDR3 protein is CASSLDGRGNSPLHF. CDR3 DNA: TGCGCCAGCAGCTTGGACGGCAGGGGGAATTCACCCCTCCACTTT.

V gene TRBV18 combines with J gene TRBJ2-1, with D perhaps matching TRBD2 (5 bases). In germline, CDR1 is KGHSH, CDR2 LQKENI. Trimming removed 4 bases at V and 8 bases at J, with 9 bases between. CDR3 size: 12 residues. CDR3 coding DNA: TGTGCCAGCTCACGCGGGTTAGATGAGCAGTTCTTC. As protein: CASSRGLDEQFF.

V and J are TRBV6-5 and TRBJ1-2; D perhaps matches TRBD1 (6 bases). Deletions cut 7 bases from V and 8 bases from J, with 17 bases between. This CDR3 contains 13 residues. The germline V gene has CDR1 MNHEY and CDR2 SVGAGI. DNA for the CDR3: TGTGCCAGCACCAATGACAGGTTCGGGGGCTACACCTTC. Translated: CASTNDRFGGYTF.

The CDR3: CASGPSWGYTF. CDR3 DNA: TGTGCCAGCGGCCCCTCTTGGGGCTACACCTTC. The chain combines TRBV27 with TRBJ1-2; D not certain. CDR1 and CDR2 from the germline V gene are MNHEY and SMNVEV (reference sequence). There are 11 residues in the CDR3. V was pared by 8 bases and J by 8 bases, with 12 bases between.

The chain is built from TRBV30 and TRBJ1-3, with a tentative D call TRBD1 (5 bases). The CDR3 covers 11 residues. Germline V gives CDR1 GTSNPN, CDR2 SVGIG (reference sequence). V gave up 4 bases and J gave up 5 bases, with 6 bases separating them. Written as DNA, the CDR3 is TGTGCCTGGACAGGGAGAAACACCATATATTTT. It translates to CAWTGRNTIYF.

The DNA of the CDR3 is TGTGCCATCAGTGAGACGATGACCCAGGCTAGCTACACCTTC. Translating it yields CAISETMTQASYTF. The rearrangement links TRBV10-3 to TRBJ1-2, with D unresolved. Germline CDR1 reads ENHRY; CDR2 reads SYGVKD. This CDR3 has 14 residues. Trimming took off 2 bases at V and 9 bases at J, with 16 bases between the two ends.

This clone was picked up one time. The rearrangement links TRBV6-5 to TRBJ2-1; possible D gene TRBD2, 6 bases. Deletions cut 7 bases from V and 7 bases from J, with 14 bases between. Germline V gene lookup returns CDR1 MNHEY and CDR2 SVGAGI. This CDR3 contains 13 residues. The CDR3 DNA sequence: TGTGCCAGCACTAGGGGAGGATGGAATGAGCAGTTCTTC. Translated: CASTRGGWNEQFF.

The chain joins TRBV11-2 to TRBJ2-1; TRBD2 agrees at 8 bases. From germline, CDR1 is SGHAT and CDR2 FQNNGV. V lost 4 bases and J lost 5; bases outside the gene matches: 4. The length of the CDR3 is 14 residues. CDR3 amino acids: CASSSTSGNNEQFF. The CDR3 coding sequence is TGTGCCAGCAGCTCCACTAGCGGAAACAATGAGCAGTTCTTC.

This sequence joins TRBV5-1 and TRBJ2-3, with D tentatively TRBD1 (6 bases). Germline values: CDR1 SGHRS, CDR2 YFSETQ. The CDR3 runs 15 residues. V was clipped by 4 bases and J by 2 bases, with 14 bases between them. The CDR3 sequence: CASSEDSSLTDTQYF. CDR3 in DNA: TGCGCCAGCAGCGAGGACAGCAGCCTCACAGATACGCAGTATTTT. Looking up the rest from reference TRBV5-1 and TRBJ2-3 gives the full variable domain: KAGVTQTPRYLIKTRGQQVTLSCSPISGHRSVSWYQQTPGQGLQFLFEYFSETQRNKGNFPGRFSGRQFSNSRSEMNVSTLELGDSALYLCASSEDSSLTDTQYFGPGTRLTVL.

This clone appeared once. The CDR3 reads CASIGRFYTEAFF. DNA of the CDR3: TGTGCCAGCATTGGTAGATTTTACACTGAAGCTTTCTTT. The J gene is TRBJ1-1, the V gene TRBV6-5; D call uncertain. The V gene lost 7 bases and the J gene lost 3 bases, with 12 bases spanning the gap. Per germline, CDR1 MNHEY and CDR2 SVGAGI. This CDR3 is 13 amino acids long.

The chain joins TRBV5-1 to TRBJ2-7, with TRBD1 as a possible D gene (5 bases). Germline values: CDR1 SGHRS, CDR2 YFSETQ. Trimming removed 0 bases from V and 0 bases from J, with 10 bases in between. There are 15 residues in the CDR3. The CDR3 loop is CASSLEGRPSYEQYF. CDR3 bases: TGCGCCAGCAGCTTGGAGGGGCGACCCTCCTACGAGCAGTACTTC.

The CDR3 DNA sequence: TGTGCCAGCAGTTTAGTAATGTTTACAGCTGCAACTAATGAAAAACTGTTTTTT. Translating it yields CASSLVMFTAATNEKLFF. The rearrangement joins TRBV28 to TRBJ1-4, with D uncertain. V was cut by 2 bases and J by 0 bases, with 16 bases left in between. Germline V CDR1 and CDR2: MDHEN, SYDVKM. This CDR3 is built from 18 residues.

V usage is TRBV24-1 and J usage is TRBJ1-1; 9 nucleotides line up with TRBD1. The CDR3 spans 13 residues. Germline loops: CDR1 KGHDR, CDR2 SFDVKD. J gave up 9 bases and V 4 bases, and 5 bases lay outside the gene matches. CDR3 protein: CATSEPGTGQAFF. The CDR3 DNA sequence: TGTGCCACCAGTGAACCCGGGACAGGGCAAGCTTTCTTT.